This entry lists 2 T cell receptor beta chains sequenced from one sample in a study of T cell responses to AZD1222 COVID-19 vaccine. Profiled with immunoSEQ multiplex PCR; TCRdb holds only in-frame clones, not every one. The sample lists about 100,000 clones; around 90% were seen once. The sequencing used peripheral blood, collected on day 0 of AZD1222 vaccination. Receptors originate from an adult in good health.

The chain combines TRBV11-3 with TRBJ2-2, with D uncertain. V was shortened by 2 bases and J by 6 bases, with 10 bases between the two germline ends. Germline CDR1 SGHNT, CDR2 YENEEA. The CDR3 is 14 residues long. CDR3 coding DNA: TGTGCCAGCAGCTTAAGCCCAAGCGCCGGGGAGCTGTTTTTT. The encoded protein is CASSLSPSAGELFF.

The V and J genes are TRBV27 and TRBJ1-4; D is ambiguous. This CDR3 comprises 14 residues. Trimming took off 2 bases at V and 6 bases at J, with 10 bases between the two ends. Germline V CDR1 and CDR2: MNHEY, SMNVEV (reference sequence). The DNA for the CDR3 is TGTGCCAGCAGTTTAGTAGGAAGAGATGAAAAACTGTTTTTT. Amino acid sequence: CASSLVGRDEKLFF.